Listed below are T cell receptor beta chains from one sample, sequenced in a study of control samples from healthy donors and cancer patients. Data came from immunoSEQ multiplex PCR; TCRdb stores just in-frame clones and leaves some out. The sample yields 200,000 to 250,000 clones, about 94% seen once. Source material: blood. These receptors originate from a man aged 45-65 years in good health. CDR3s include the opening cysteine and the closing phenylalanine or tryptophan. The D gene is left open where the match is weak. Clone size is given for some rows only: seen once, a few or many times, or a class if the clone is expanded.

v_gene	j_gene	d_gene	abundance	CDR3nt	CDR3aa
TRBV9	TRBJ2-7	NA	NA	TGTGCCAGCAGCGTAGAGGGGACCTACGAGCAGTACTTC	CASSVEGTYEQYF
TRBV7-2	TRBJ2-7	NA	NA	TGTGCCAGCAGCTTAGCGGATTGGTACCCGGAGAATTACGAGCAGTACTTC	CASSLADWYPENYEQYF
TRBV30	TRBJ2-2	NA	NA	TGTGCCTGGAGTGTTGGGGGAACCGGGGAGCTGTTTTTT	CAWSVGGTGELFF
TRBV5-6	TRBJ1-1	TRBD1	NA	TGTGCCAGCAGCTTGGTAGGGACAGAGGGTGAAGCTTTCTTT	CASSLVGTEGEAFF
TRBV11-3	TRBJ2-5	TRBD1	NA	TGTGCCAGCAGCCCCCGGACAGGGGAGGGAGAGACCCAGTACTTC	CASSPRTGEGETQYF
TRBV7-5	TRBJ2-3	NA	NA	TGTGCCAGAAGCCTGCACGGGGGGGCCAGAGATACGCAGTATTTT	CARSLHGGARDTQYF
TRBV9	TRBJ1-3	NA	NA	TGTGCCAGCACCCGAGGGGAACAGGCAATTTCTGGAAACACCATATATTTT	CASTRGEQAISGNTIYF
TRBV4-1	TRBJ1-2	NA	NA	TGCGCCAGCAGCCAGATGACAGCTTCTAACTATGGCTACACCTTC	CASSQMTASNYGYTF
TRBV5-4	TRBJ2-7	TRBD2	NA	TGTGCCAGCAGCTTGGCGCTAGCGGGGACCCCTGGCGAGCAGTACTTC	CASSLALAGTPGEQYF
TRBV7-6	TRBJ1-6	NA	NA	TGTGCCAGCAGCTTAGTGGTTGGGCGTAATTCACCCCTCCACTTT	CASSLVVGRNSPLHF
TRBV7-9	TRBJ1-1	NA	NA	TGTGCCAGCAGCCCCGGACGCATGAACACTGAAGCTTTCTTT	CASSPGRMNTEAFF
TRBV3-1/TRBV3-2	TRBJ2-1	TRBD1	once	TGTGCCAGCAGCCTCCCGGACAGGGGGCAAGACAATGAGCAGTTCTTC	CASSLPDRGQDNEQFF
TRBV5-6	TRBJ1-1	TRBD1	NA	TGTGCCAGCAGCTTGATGGGGGACAGGGCAGGCACTGAAGCTTTCTTT	CASSLMGDRAGTEAFF
TRBV19	TRBJ2-2	TRBD1	NA	TGTGCCAGTAGTGTAGGGGGCAACACCGGGGAGCTGTTTTTT	CASSVGGNTGELFF
TRBV5-1	TRBJ1-4	NA	NA	TGCGCCAGCAGCTTCGTAACAGGCGAGGGAGGTGAAAAACTGTTTTTT	CASSFVTGEGGEKLFF
TRBV7-9	TRBJ1-2	NA	NA	TGTGCCAGCAGCTTACAGTCGACAGGACCCCTAAAGGGCTACACCTTC	CASSLQSTGPLKGYTF
TRBV13	TRBJ2-3	NA	NA	TGTGCCAGCAGCCTCAGCGGCACAGATACGCAGTATTTT	CASSLSGTDTQYF
TRBV5-6	TRBJ2-2	NA	NA	TGTGCCAGCAGCTCTCCGGGGCCCGGGGAGCTGTTTTTT	CASSSPGPGELFF
TRBV15	TRBJ1-3	NA	NA	TGTGCCACCAGCCCCCTGGGGTCCCCATACTCTGGAAACACCATATATTTT	CATSPLGSPYSGNTIYF
TRBV19	TRBJ1-2	NA	once	TGTGCCAGTAGCGGTGACAGAACTAACTATGGCTACACCTTC	CASSGDRTNYGYTF
TRBV3-1/TRBV3-2	TRBJ1-2	TRBD1	NA	TGTGCCAGCGGGCGAACAGGGGGTAAATCGAACTATGGCTACACCTTC	CASGRTGGKSNYGYTF
TRBV30	TRBJ2-3	TRBD2	once	TGTGCCTGGGGACTAGGAACAGATACGCAGTATTTT	CAWGLGTDTQYF
TRBV6-5	TRBJ1-5	TRBD1	NA	TGTGCCAGCAGACCGACAGGGTACCGCCAGCCCCAGCATTTT	CASRPTGYRQPQHF
TRBV18	TRBJ1-4	TRBD1	once	TGTGCCAGCTCACCGGACAGGCAGTCAACTAATGAAAAACTGTTTTTT	CASSPDRQSTNEKLFF
TRBV5-4	TRBJ2-5	NA	once	TGTGCCAGCAGCTTGGGCCGCTCAAGCGTAGAGACCCAGTACTTC	CASSLGRSSVETQYF
TRBV27	TRBJ1-6	NA	NA	TGTGCCAGCAGAACGGGTAGCTCCTATAATTCACCCCTCCACTTT	CASRTGSSYNSPLHF
TRBV10-3	TRBJ1-2	NA	NA	TGTGCCAGCTCGATGGTGGAGCCTTATGGCTACACCTTC	CASSMVEPYGYTF
TRBV5-4	TRBJ2-4	NA	once	TGTGCCAGCAGCCTCCGCGTGGGCAAAAACATTCAGTACTTC	CASSLRVGKNIQYF
TRBV19	TRBJ1-5	NA	NA	TGTGCCAGTAGGGGCGTAACTTTTTCGCTCAATCAGCCCCAGCATTTT	CASRGVTFSLNQPQHF
TRBV29-1	TRBJ2-3	NA	NA	TGCAGCCTCAGCACAGATACGCAGTATTTT	CSLSTDTQYF
TRBV10-2	TRBJ1-5	TRBD1	NA	TGCGCCACCCGGGAGGGACAGGGTATTGTGGGCAATCAGCCCCAGCATTTT	CATREGQGIVGNQPQHF
TRBV20-1	TRBJ1-5	NA	NA	TGCAGTGCTAGGGGAAGGCAGCCCCAGCATTTT	CSARGRQPQHF
TRBV6-2/TRBV6-3	TRBJ2-1	NA	NA	TGTGCCAGCAGCCCTTTCCCGGGGAGCTCCTACAATGAGCAGTTCTTC	CASSPFPGSSYNEQFF
TRBV5-1	TRBJ1-3	NA	NA	TGCGCCAGCAGCGGAGCAGGGACGCCTGGAAACACCATATATTTT	CASSGAGTPGNTIYF
TRBV9	TRBJ1-6	TRBD1	once	TGTGCCAGCAGCGCAACAGGGGGATCACCCCTCCACTTT	CASSATGGSPLHF
TRBV29-1	TRBJ2-3	TRBD2	once	TGCAGCGTGACTAGCGGCACAGATACGCAGTATTTT	CSVTSGTDTQYF
TRBV5-1	TRBJ1-4	NA	NA	TGCGCCAGCAGCTCTTCGGCGGTCCCAACTAATGAAAAACTGTTTTTT	CASSSSAVPTNEKLFF
TRBV6-6	TRBJ1-6	NA	NA	TGTGCCAGCAGTTACCGGGGGCCCCCTGATTCACCCCTCCACTTT	CASSYRGPPDSPLHF
TRBV18	TRBJ2-2	TRBD2	NA	TGTGCCAGCTCACCCTTAGCGGGGGCGAACACCGGGGAGCTGTTTTTT	CASSPLAGANTGELFF
TRBV6-1	TRBJ1-2	NA	NA	TGTGCCAGCAGTGACCCAAGGTATGGCTACACCTTC	CASSDPRYGYTF
TRBV5-4	TRBJ1-3	NA	few	TGTGCCAGCAGCTTGGCCGGCGGGTCACAAGCTGGAAACACCATATATTTT	CASSLAGGSQAGNTIYF
TRBV4-2	TRBJ1-4	NA	NA	TGTGCCAGCAGCCAAGATTTGGGCGAAAAACTGTTTTTT	CASSQDLGEKLFF
TRBV11-1	TRBJ1-1	NA	NA	TGTGCCAGCAGCCCGGGACAGAACACTGAAGCTTTCTTT	CASSPGQNTEAFF
TRBV10-3	TRBJ2-1	NA	NA	TGTGCCATCAGTGCCCTCCTCAATGAGCAGTTCTTC	CAISALLNEQFF
TRBV2	TRBJ1-1	NA	NA	TGTGCCAGCACGAAAGAGAACACTGAAGCTTTCTTT	CASTKENTEAFF
TRBV6-4	TRBJ1-6	NA	NA	TGTGCCCGCTTGCTCGGGAGGTCCTATAATTCACCCCTCCACTTT	CARLLGRSYNSPLHF
TRBV11-2	TRBJ1-2	TRBD1	NA	TGTGCCAGCAGCTTAGGATCACAGGGGGCTTCTTCTGGCTACACCTTC	CASSLGSQGASSGYTF
TRBV7-9	TRBJ2-2	TRBD2	NA	TGTGCCAGCGGTTCGGGGAGGGAGAGCGGGGAGCTGTTTTTT	CASGSGRESGELFF
TRBV10-3	TRBJ2-7	TRBD1	NA	TGTGCCATCAGTGAGTCGGGGACAGGGCAGTACGAGCAGTACTTC	CAISESGTGQYEQYF
TRBV24-1	TRBJ2-2	TRBD1	NA	TGTGCCACCAGTGACCCTCACAGGGGGGACACCGGGGAGCTGTTTTTT	CATSDPHRGDTGELFF
TRBV7-2	TRBJ2-1	TRBD2	NA	TGTGCCAGCACCGTGGCTAGCGGGGGGCGCTACAATGAGCAGTTCTTC	CASTVASGGRYNEQFF
TRBV6-5	TRBJ2-3	NA	NA	TGTGCCAGCAGCCGACGGGCAGAGGGTAATACGCAGTATTTT	CASSRRAEGNTQYF
TRBV5-3	TRBJ1-5	NA	NA	TGTGCCAGAAGCTGTACAGGGAACAATCAGCCCCAGCATTTT	CARSCTGNNQPQHF
TRBV19	TRBJ1-5	NA	NA	TGTGCCAGTAGCTGGCAGGGGAGGGATCAGCCCCAGCATTTT	CASSWQGRDQPQHF